The TCR beta chain described here comes from a study of blood T cell repertoires in COVID-19 (dated by TCRdb to 2020 to 2022). As for the study more broadly: Collaborator samples came from the United States, Italy and Spain and covered acute and convalescent phases of COVID-19. Samples were obtained from the ongoing ImmuneRACE study (first 160 participants) and from 1,254 subjects provided by 6 global collaborators. The repertoires were made available in a free public database intended to serve as a resource for research on the immune response to SARS-CoV-2. Deeply sampled blood TCRbeta repertoires from subjects exposed to, actively infected with, or recovered from COVID-19 were included in the dataset. Where HLA class I and class II types were available, the types were taken from metadata supplied by the sample provider, not from assay-based typing. The prospective study material was composed of cDNA or gDNA derived from T cells, B-cell-depleted T cells, or PBMCs. Sample metadata almost always included a de-identified subject ID, COVID-19 status, age in years and sex. Results and caveats for the whole study, not just this receptor: The quantity of clinical and demographic metadata differed by source and by participant and was supplied without curation.

TCRbeta CDR3 regions were amplified from genomic DNA by means of the immunoSEQ Assay, a bias-controlled multiplex PCR. The original pipeline was this. Nucleated cell counts per sample were estimated from amplification of reference gene primers within the assay. To quantify the absolute abundance of each unique TCRbeta CDR3 rearrangement, sequence reads were collapsed and filtered. For each sample, productive Simpson clonality was calculated as the square root of Simpson's diversity index across productive rearrangements. TCRdb stores this immuneACCESS table with in-frame sequences only. Part of the clones is absent; in the studies checked, under half of the shortfall reflects unresolved V genes, and no reason is known for the rest. The V and J calls and clone size were taken over from that table, and D and trimming were inferred from the DNA. The sample yields approximately 220,000 clones; around 86% were counted once. About 3% of the sample is held by the ten biggest clonotypes.

Comment on this clone: The clone's antigen remains unknown. Base-call qualities are not available, and no considerably larger clone is one nucleotide away.

Whole blood was collected in K2EDTA tubes by collaborating institutions according to the institutions' own protocols. For TCRbeta analysis, collaborators shipped samples in one of three forms: frozen whole blood, isolated PBMCs, or DNA extracted from either of those sample types. Reading from cysteine to phenylalanine, the CDR3 counts 12 amino acids. Only the CDR3 region is kept as DNA, spanning 36 bases read in frame from base 1. V is reduced by 2 bases and J by 10 bases, leaving a spacing of 10 bases between them. CDR1 and CDR2 are read off the germline V gene (reference sequence) as SGHNT and YYREEE.

This receptor was taken from a man between 60 and 75 years old with acute or convalescent COVID-19. The V and J genes are TRBV5-4 and TRBJ2-1; no D gene call is confident. Material: peripheral blood. The CDR3 in this case is CASSFDSTEQFF. The bases read TGTGCCAGCAGCTTTGACTCCACGGAGCAGTTCTTC.